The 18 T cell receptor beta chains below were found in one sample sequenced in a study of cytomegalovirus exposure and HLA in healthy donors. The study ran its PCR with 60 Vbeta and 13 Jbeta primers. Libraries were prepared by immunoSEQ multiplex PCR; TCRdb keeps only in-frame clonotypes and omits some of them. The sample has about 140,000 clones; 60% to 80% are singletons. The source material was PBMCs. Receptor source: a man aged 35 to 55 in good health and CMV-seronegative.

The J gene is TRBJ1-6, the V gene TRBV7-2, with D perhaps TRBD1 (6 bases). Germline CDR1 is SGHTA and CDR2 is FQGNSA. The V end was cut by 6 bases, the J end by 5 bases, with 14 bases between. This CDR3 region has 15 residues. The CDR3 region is CASRLRDTDNSPLHF. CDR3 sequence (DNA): TGTGCCAGCAGACTGAGGGACACCGATAATTCACCCCTCCACTTT.

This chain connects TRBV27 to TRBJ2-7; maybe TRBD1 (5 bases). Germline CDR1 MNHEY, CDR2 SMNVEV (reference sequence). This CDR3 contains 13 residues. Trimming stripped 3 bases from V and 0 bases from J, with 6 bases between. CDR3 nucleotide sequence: TGTGCCAGCAGTTTGCAGGGCTCCTACGAGCAGTACTTC. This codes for CASSLQGSYEQYF.

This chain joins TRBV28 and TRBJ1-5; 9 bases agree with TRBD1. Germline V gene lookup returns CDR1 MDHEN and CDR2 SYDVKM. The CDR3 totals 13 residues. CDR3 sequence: CAIRTGGNQPQHF. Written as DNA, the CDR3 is TGTGCGATTCGGACAGGGGGCAATCAGCCCCAGCATTTT.

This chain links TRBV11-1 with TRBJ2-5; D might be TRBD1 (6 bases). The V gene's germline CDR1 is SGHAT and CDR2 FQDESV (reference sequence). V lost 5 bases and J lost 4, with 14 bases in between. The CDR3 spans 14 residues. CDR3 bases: TGTGCCAGCAGCAATTACAGGGATGGAGAGACCCAGTACTTC. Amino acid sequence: CASSNYRDGETQYF.

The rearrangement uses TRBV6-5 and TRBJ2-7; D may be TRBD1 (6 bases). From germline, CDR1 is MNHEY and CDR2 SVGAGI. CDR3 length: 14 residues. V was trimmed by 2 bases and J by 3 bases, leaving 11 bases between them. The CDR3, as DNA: TGTGCCAGCAGTTACGAGGACAGAAACTACGAGCAGTACTTC. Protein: CASSYEDRNYEQYF.

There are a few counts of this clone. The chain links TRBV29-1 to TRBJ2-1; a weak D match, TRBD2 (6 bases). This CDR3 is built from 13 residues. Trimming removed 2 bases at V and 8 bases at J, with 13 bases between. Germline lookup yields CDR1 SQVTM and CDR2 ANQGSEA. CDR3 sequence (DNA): TGCAGCGTTGAACCTCCGGGACTCTATGAGCAGTTCTTC. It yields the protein CSVEPPGLYEQFF.

The CDR3 spells CASSLRGIRGNTEAFF. For the CDR3, the DNA is TGTGCCAGCAGCTTGCGGGGGATTAGAGGGAACACTGAAGCTTTCTTT. The chain uses TRBV7-9 and TRBJ1-1; TRBD1 is a possible D gene (5 bases). Deletions cut 3 bases from V and 1 base from J, with 15 bases between. Germline CDR1 reads SEHNR; CDR2 reads FQNEAQ (reference sequence). The length of the CDR3 is 16 residues.

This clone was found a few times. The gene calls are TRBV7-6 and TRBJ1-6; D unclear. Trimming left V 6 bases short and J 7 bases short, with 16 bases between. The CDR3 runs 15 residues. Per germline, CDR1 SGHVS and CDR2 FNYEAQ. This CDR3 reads CASRRSVNGNSPLHF. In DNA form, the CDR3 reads TGTGCCAGCAGGCGATCAGTTAACGGGAATTCACCCCTCCACTTT.

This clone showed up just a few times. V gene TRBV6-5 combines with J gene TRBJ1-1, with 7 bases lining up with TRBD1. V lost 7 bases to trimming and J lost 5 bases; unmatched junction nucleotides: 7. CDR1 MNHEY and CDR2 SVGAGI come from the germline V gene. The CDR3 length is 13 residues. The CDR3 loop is CASTRTGGTEAFF. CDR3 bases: TGTGCCAGCACTCGGACAGGAGGGACTGAAGCTTTCTTT.

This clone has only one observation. The CDR3 loop is CASREQGVYGYTF. CDR3 coding DNA: TGTGCCAGCAGGGAACAGGGGGTCTATGGCTACACCTTC. The genes are TRBV7-9 and TRBJ1-2, with 8 bases lining up with TRBD1. This CDR3 has 13 residues. Germline assignment: CDR1 SEHNR and CDR2 FQNEAQ (reference sequence). V dropped 6 bases and J dropped 4; count of bases not matched to a gene: 4.

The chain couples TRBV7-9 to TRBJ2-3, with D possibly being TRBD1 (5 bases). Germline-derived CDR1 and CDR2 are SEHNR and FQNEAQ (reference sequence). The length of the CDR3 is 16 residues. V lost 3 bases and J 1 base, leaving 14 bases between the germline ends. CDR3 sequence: CASSFDRPSGTDTQYF. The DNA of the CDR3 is TGTGCCAGCAGCTTCGACAGACCCTCCGGCACAGATACGCAGTATTTT.

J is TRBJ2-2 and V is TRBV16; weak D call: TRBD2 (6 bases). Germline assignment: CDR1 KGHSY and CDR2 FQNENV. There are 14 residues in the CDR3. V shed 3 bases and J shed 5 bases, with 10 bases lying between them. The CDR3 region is CASSQPGGTGELFF. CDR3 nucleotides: TGTGCCAGCAGCCAGCCCGGAGGGACCGGGGAGCTGTTTTTT.

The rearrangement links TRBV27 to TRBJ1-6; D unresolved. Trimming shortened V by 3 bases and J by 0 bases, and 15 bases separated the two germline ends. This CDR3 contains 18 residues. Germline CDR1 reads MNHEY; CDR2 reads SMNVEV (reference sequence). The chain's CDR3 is CASSFRHLSSSYNSPLHF. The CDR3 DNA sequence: TGTGCCAGCAGTTTTAGACACCTATCGAGCTCCTATAATTCACCCCTCCACTTT.

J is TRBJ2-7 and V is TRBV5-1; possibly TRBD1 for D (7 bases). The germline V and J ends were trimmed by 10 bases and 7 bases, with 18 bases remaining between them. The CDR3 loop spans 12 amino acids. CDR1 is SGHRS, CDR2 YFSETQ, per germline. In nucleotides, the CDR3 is TGCGCCTCACAGGAGGGGGCCGGGGAGCAGTACTTC. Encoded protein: CASQEGAGEQYF.

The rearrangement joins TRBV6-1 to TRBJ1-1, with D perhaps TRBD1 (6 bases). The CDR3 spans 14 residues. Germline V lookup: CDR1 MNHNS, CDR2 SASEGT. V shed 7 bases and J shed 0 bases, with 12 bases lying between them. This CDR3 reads CASIRGLMNTEAFF. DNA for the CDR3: TGTGCCAGCATCAGGGGACTAATGAACACTGAAGCTTTCTTT.

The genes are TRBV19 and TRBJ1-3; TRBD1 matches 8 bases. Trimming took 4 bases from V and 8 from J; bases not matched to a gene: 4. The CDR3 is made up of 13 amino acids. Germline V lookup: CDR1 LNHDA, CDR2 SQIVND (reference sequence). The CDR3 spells CASSTGGRHTIYF. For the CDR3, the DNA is TGTGCCAGTAGTACAGGGGGCAGACACACCATATATTTT.

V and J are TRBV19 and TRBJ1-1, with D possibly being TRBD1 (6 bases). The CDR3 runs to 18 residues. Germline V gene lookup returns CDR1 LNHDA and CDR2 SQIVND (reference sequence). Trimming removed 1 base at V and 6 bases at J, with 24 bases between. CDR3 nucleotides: TGTGCCAGTAGTATAGTCCCCCCTCTGACAGGCGCCCCCCCTGAAGCTTTCTTT. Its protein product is CASSIVPPLTGAPPEAFF.

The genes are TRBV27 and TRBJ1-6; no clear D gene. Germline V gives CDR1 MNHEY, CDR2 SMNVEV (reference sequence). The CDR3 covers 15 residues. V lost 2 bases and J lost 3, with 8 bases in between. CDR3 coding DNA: TGTGCCAGCAGTTTAAACGGGGACTATAATTCACCCCTCCACTTT. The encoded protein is CASSLNGDYNSPLHF.